Shown below are 14 T cell receptor beta chains from a single sample sequenced in a study of regulatory T cells in long-lasting Graves disease. Combining iRepertoire HTBI primers with Arm-PCR of CDR3 regions, the authors built TCR beta libraries. TCRdb ran MiXCR on the multiplex PCR reads and lists one entry per CDR3 protein. Of more than 300,000 distinct CDR3 sequences in the sample, 23% were seen once. Noted time point: persistent/refractory GD, antithyroid drugs over 5 years with positive TRAb. PBMCs provided the RNA from which the TCR library was made. Sequencing was performed on peripheral blood mononuclear cells (PBMCs), taken when the disease was refractory, from a patient treated with antithyroid drugs. The receptors were sampled from a woman aged 40 to 50 with Graves disease.

Many counts were recorded for this clonotype. The chain carries TRBV11-1 and TRBJ2-7; maybe TRBD1 (6 bases). The germline V gene encodes CDR1 SGHAT and CDR2 FQDESV (reference sequence). The CDR3 loop spans 14 amino acids. The V gene lost 3 bases and the J gene lost 0 bases, with 9 bases spanning the gap. CDR3 in amino acids: CASSFGGASYEQYF. CDR3 coding DNA: TGTGCCAGCAGCTTTGGGGGCGCCTCCTACGAGCAGTACTTC.

V and J are TRBV6-1 and TRBJ2-5; tentatively, D is TRBD2 (5 bases). V lost 2 bases and J 2 bases, leaving 15 bases between the germline ends. Germline-derived CDR1 and CDR2 are MNHNS and SASEGT. This CDR3 region has 16 residues. The DNA for the CDR3 is TGTGCCAGCAGTGAACCGCTTGAGGGAACTCAAGAGACCCAGTACTTC. As protein: CASSEPLEGTQETQYF.

This clonotype was found once. This may be a read error, as it is one base from a much larger clone. The V call is TRBV11-1, the J call TRBJ2-1, with TRBD2 matching 7 bases. CDR1 and CDR2 (germline): SGHAT, FQDESV (reference sequence). This CDR3 comprises 14 residues. The CDR3 coding sequence is TGTACCAGCAGCTTAACTAGCGAAAACAATGAGCAGTTCTTC. The encoded protein is CTSSLTSENNEQFF.

The chain recombines TRBV4-1 with TRBJ1-1, with TRBD1 identical over 11 bases. The germline V gene encodes CDR1 MGHRA and CDR2 YSYEKL. CDR3 length: 13 amino acids. V was clipped by 1 base and J by 8 bases; unmatched bases: 0. The chain's CDR3 is CASSQGTGGEAFF. CDR3 DNA sequence: TGCGCCAGCAGCCAAGGGACAGGGGGCGAAGCTTTCTTT.

The CDR3 loop reads CASSLLAASTDTQYF. CDR3 DNA sequence: TGTGCCAGCAGCTTGTTGGCTGCTAGCACAGATACGCAGTATTTT. The gene calls are TRBV5-6 and TRBJ2-3; D call uncertain. V was clipped by 1 base and J by 0 bases, with 9 bases between them. This CDR3 region has 15 residues. Germline V gives CDR1 SGHDT, CDR2 YYEEEE.

This clonotype was detected many times. This sequence joins TRBV28 and TRBJ1-5; D uncertain. The CDR3 is made up of 16 amino acids. V was cut by 2 bases and J by 0 bases, with 11 bases left in between. Germline V gene sequence: CDR1 MDHEN, CDR2 SYDVKM. The CDR3 bases are TGTGCCAGCAGTTTAAGGGCAGCTTATAGCAATCAGCCCCAGCATTTT. Protein sequence: CASSLRAAYSNQPQHF.

This clonotype appeared a few times. The CDR3 sequence is CALRGTMRSLETPYF. CDR3 in DNA: TGCGCCCTTCGCGGGACAATGAGAAGTCTGGAAACACCATATTTT. The chain recombines TRBV10-1 with TRBJ1-3, with TRBD1 as a possible D gene (6 bases). CDR3 length: 15 amino acids. Per the germline V gene, CDR1 is WNHNN and CDR2 is SYGVQD (reference sequence). Trimming took off 11 bases at V and 15 bases at J, with 32 bases between the two ends.

This clonotype was observed many times. V and J are TRBV29-1 and TRBJ1-2, with D possibly being TRBD1 (6 bases). In germline, CDR1 is SQVTM, CDR2 ANQGSEA. The CDR3 totals 14 residues. The V and J ends lost 0 bases and 6 bases respectively, with 14 bases between them. In DNA form, the CDR3 reads TGCAGCGTTGAAGATCGGGGGGCCGGCGATGGCTACACCTTC. It yields the protein CSVEDRGAGDGYTF.

The CDR3 nucleotides read TGTGCCAGCGGGACCGGGACAGGGCTATACGAGCAGTACTTC. It is translated as CASGTGTGLYEQYF. J is TRBJ2-7 and V is TRBV27, with TRBD1 identical over 9 bases. Trimming took 8 bases from V and 4 from J; bases not matched to a gene: 9. CDR1 and CDR2 from the germline V gene are MNHEY and SMNVEV (reference sequence). The CDR3 length is 14 residues.

This clonotype was found a few times. The V call is TRBV5-1, the J call TRBJ1-3; TRBD1 matches 9 bases. J was trimmed by 5 bases and V by 0 bases; bases with no gene match: 3. Looked up from germline, CDR1 is SGHRS and CDR2 is YFSETQ. CDR3 length equals 15 residues. CDR3: CASSLAGQGRNTIYF. CDR3 in DNA: TGCGCCAGCAGCTTGGCGGGACAGGGCCGAAACACCATATATTTT. The full variable domain, rest sourced from reference TRBV5-1 and TRBJ1-3, is KAGVTQTPRYLIKTRGQQVTLSCSPISGHRSVSWYQQTPGQGLQFLFEYFSETQRNKGNFPGRFSGRQFSNSRSEMNVSTLELGDSALYLCASSLAGQGRNTIYFGEGSWLTVV.

This clonotype was recorded at least ten times. V is TRBV6-2 or TRBV6-3 and J is TRBJ2-5; D unresolved. CDR1 MNHEY and CDR2 SVGEGT come from the germline V gene. CDR3 size: 11 residues. Trimming took 1 base from V and 5 from J, leaving 2 bases between them. The DNA of the CDR3 is TGTGCCAGCAGTTACTTGGAGACCCAGTACTTC. This translates into CASSYLETQYF.

This clonotype was seen many times. In DNA, the CDR3 is TGCAGTGCTTCGACTAGCATCTACGAGCAGTACTTC. This gives the protein CSASTSIYEQYF. The V and J genes are TRBV20-1 and TRBJ2-7, with 7 positions matching TRBD2. CDR3 size: 12 residues. With 5 bases clipped from V and 3 bases from J, the junction kept 4 bases outside the gene matches. CDR1 and CDR2 (germline): DFQATT, SNEGSKA (reference sequence).

The genes are TRBV14 and TRBJ2-2; 8 positions match TRBD2. This CDR3 contains 17 residues. J lost 3 bases, V lost 1 base, and 7 bases had no gene match. CDR1 is SGHDN and CDR2 is FVKESK in the germline V gene. Here the CDR3 reads CASSQGWLAGYTGELFF. Written as DNA, the CDR3 is TGTGCCAGCAGCCAAGGGTGGCTAGCGGGCTACACCGGGGAGCTGTTTTTT.

This clonotype was found a few times. The chain couples TRBV9 to TRBJ2-4; D ambiguous. Trimming left V 2 bases short and J 7 bases short, with 13 bases between. This CDR3 contains 14 residues. Per the germline V gene, CDR1 is SGDLS and CDR2 is YYNGEE. DNA for the CDR3: TGTGCCAGCAGCGTGAACCCCCAACCGAACATTCAGTACTTC. Translated: CASSVNPQPNIQYF.